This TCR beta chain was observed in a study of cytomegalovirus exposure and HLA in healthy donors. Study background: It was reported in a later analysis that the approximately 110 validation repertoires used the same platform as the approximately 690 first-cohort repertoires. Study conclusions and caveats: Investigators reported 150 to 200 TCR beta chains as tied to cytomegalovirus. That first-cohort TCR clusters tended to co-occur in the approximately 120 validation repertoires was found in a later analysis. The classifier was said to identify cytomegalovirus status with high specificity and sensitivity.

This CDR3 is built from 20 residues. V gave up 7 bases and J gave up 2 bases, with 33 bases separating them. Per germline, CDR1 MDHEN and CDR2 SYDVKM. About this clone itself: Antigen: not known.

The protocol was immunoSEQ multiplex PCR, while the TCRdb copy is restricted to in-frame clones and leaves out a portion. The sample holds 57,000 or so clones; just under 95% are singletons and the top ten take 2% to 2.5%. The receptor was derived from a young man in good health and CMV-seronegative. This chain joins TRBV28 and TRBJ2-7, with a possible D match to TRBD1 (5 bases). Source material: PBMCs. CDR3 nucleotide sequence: TGTGCCAGCATCCACACCAGGACCACCAGGGAAAAGCTCGTGCCCTACGAGCAGTACTTC. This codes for CASIHTRTTREKLVPYEQYF.